This T cell receptor beta chain was identified during a study of blood T cell repertoires in COVID-19. Across the study: Researchers got acute and convalescent COVID-19 samples from the United States, Italy and Spain. Sources were T cells, B-cell-depleted T cells, or PBMCs; the material itself was cDNA or gDNA.

The CDR3 is 12 amino acids. Trimming left V 2 bases short and J 3 bases short, with 4 bases between. Germline V gene sequence: CDR1 SEHNR, CDR2 FQNEAQ (reference sequence). TCRdb keeps only in-frame clones here, not all; method: immunoSEQ multiplex PCR. The sample lists over 65,000 clones; roughly 78% were seen once. Seattle cases were enrolled at active infection and followed longitudinally. The rearrangement links TRBV7-9 to TRBJ1-1; the D is unclear. This sequence was found in a man in his sixties with COVID-19, enrolled during active disease. Input material: peripheral blood. The CDR3 DNA follows: TGTGCCAGCAGCTTATCTGACACTGAAGCTTTCTTT. This codes for CASSLSDTEAFF. The variable domain in full, completed from reference TRBV7-9 and TRBJ1-1, reads DTGVSQNPRHKITKRGQNVTFRCDPISEHNRLYWYRQTLGQGPEFLTYFQNEAQLEKSRLLSDRFSAERPKGSFSTLEIQRTEQGDSAMYLCASSLSDTEAFFGQGTRLTVV.